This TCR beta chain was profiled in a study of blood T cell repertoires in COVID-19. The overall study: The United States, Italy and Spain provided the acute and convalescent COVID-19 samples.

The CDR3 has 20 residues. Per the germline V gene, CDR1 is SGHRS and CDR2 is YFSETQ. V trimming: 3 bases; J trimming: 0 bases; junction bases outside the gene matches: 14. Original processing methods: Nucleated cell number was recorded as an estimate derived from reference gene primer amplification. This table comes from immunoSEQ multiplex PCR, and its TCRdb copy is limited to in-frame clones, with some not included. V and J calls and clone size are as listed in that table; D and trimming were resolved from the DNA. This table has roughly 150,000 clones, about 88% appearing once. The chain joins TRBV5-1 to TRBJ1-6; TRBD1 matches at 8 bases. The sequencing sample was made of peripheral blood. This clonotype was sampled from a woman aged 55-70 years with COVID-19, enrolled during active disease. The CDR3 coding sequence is TGCGCCAGCAGCTACTCTTCAGTGACAGGGGCAAGCTCCTATAATTCACCCCTCCACTTT. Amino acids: CASSYSSVTGASSYNSPLHF.